This T cell receptor beta chain originates from a study of shared clonotypes between healthy human individuals. Study results and caveats: Across a handful of donors, naive CD4 shared 5% to 5.5%, naive CD8 around 3.8%, memory CD4 roughly 2.3%, memory CD8 about 0.4%.

Germline V gene data show CDR1 as SGHVS and CDR2 as FQNEAQ. The CDR3 length is 16 residues. Unmatched junction bases numbered 15, after V lost 8 bases and J lost 4 bases. The method was immunoSEQ multiplex PCR; TCRdb's version includes in-frame clones alone and lacks a portion of them. The sample lists roughly 650,000 clones; around 97% were seen once. On this clone itself: Its antigen is undetermined.

The receptor comes from a woman aged 25 to 39 in good health. The sample taken for sequencing was naive CD4+ T cells sorted from blood. Subset specified: CD45RA+ positively selected. The chain couples TRBV7-8 to TRBJ2-5, with 8 bases matching TRBD1. In DNA, the CDR3 is TGTGCCAGCGAATCCAAGCCCTCAGGGGGCTTAGAGACCCAGTACTTC. Translation: CASESKPSGGLETQYF.